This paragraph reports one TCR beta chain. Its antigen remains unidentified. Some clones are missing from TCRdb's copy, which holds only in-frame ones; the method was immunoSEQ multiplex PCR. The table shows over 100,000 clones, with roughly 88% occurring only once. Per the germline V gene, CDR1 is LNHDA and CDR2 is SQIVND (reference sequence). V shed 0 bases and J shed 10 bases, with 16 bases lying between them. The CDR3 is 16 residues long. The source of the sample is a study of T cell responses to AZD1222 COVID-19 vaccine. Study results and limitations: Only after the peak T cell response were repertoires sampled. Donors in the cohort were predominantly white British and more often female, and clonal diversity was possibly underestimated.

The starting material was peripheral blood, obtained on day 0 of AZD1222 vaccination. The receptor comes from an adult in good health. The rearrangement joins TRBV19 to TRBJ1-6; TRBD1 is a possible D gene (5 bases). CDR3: CASSIDSGGPGSPLHF. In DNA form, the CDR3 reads TGTGCCAGTAGTATAGACAGCGGAGGGCCAGGGTCACCCCTCCACTTT.